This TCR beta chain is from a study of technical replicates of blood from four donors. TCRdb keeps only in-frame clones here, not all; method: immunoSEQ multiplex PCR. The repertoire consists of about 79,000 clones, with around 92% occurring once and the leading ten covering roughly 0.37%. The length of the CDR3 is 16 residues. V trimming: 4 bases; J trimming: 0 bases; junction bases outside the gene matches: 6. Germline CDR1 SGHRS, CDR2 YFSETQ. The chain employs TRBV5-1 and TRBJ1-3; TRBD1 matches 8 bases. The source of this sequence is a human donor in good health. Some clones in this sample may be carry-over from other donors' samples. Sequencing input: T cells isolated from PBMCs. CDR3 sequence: CASSDGDRISGNTIYF. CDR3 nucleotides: TGCGCCAGCAGCGATGGGGACAGGATCTCTGGAAACACCATATATTTT.